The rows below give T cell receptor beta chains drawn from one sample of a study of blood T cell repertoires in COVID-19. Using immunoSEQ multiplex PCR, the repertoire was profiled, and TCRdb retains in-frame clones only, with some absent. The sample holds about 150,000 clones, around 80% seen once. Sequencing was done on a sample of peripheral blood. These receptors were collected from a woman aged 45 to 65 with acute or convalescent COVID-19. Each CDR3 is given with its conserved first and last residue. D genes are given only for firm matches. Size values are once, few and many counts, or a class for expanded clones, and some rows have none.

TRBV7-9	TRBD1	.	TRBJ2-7	TGTGCCAGCAGCTTAGCATCATCTCGAAGGACAGGGGCAAAGCAGTACTTC	CASSLASSRRTGAKQYF
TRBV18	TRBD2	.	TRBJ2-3	TGTGCCAGCTCAAGGGGACTAGCGGCTGAGGGCGCAGATACGCAGTATTTT	CASSRGLAAEGADTQYF
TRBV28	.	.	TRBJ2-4	TGTGCCAGCAGTTCAGGGTCTGGGAACATTCAGTACTTC	CASSSGSGNIQYF
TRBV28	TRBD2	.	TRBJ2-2	TGTGCCAGCAGTGCTACTAGCGGGAGTCACGGGGAGCTGTTTTTT	CASSATSGSHGELFF
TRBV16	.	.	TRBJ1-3	TGTGCCAGCAGCCCTACGACGGCCGGAGGCACCATATATTTT	CASSPTTAGGTIYF
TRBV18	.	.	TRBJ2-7	TGTGCCAGCTCATCGGAGTACGGATTAGGCTACGAGCAGTACTTC	CASSSEYGLGYEQYF
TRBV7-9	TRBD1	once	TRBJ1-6	TGTGCCAGCAGCTTAGTACAGGGGAGGAATTCACCCCTCCACTTT	CASSLVQGRNSPLHF
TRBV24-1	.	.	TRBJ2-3	TGTGCCACCGGGGAGGAGGACACGCAGTATTTT	CATGEEDTQYF
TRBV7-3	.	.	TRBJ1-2	TGTGCCAGCAGCTTAATCATTGGCTACACCTTC	CASSLIIGYTF
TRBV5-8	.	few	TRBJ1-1	TGTGCCAGCAGCTGGGGGGATAGAGCTGAAGCTTTCTTT	CASSWGDRAEAFF
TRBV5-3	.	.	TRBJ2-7	TGTGCCAGAAGGAGGAACCCATGTCTGGCGGAAGGGCAGTACTTC	CARRRNPCLAEGQYF
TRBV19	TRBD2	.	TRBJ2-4	TGTGCCAGTAGCCACCCGGGACTAGCGACGGTAAAAAACATTCAGTACTTC	CASSHPGLATVKNIQYF
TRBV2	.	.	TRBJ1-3	TGTGCCAGCAGTGGGACATCGGCTGGAAACACCATATATTTT	CASSGTSAGNTIYF
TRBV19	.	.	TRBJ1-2	TGTGCCAGTAGTGATGGGGGGGGCTATGGCTACACCTTC	CASSDGGGYGYTF
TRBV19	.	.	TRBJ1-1	TGTGCCAGTAGTACACACCCGGACACCCGGGAAGCTTTCTTT	CASSTHPDTREAFF
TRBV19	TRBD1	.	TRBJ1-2	TGTGCCAGCCGGGACAGAGCTAACTATGGCTACACCTTC	CASRDRANYGYTF
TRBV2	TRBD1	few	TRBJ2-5	TGTGCCAGACAGGGGGCCGGAGAGACCCAGTACTTC	CARQGAGETQYF
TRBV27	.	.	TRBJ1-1	TGTGCCAGCAGTTTATCCCATGGCAAGAACACTGAAGCTTTCTTT	CASSLSHGKNTEAFF
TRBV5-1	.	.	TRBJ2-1	TGCGCCAGCAGTCATGCCGGGCCAGGGGCCGGTGATGAGCAGTTCTTC	CASSHAGPGAGDEQFF
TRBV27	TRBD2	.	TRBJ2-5	TGTGCCAGCAGTCGCCTAGCGGGGATTCAAGAGACCCAGTACTTC	CASSRLAGIQETQYF
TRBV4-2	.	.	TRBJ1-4	TGTGCCAGCAGCCAAAGAAGTTCAGGACTTGGTGATGAAAAACTGTTTTTT	CASSQRSSGLGDEKLFF
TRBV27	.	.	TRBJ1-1	TGTGCCAGCAGTTACATAGGCGGGAATGAAGCTTTCTTT	CASSYIGGNEAFF
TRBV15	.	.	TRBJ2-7	TGTGCCACCAGCAGCATTAACAGGGTATCCTACGAGCAGTACTTC	CATSSINRVSYEQYF
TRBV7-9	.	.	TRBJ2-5	TGTGCCAGCAGCTTTGCAGGGGAAGAGACCCAGTACTTC	CASSFAGEETQYF